Sequencing of this T cell receptor (beta chain) was carried out in a study of T cell repertoires in cytomegalovirus infection. This clonotype has more than one count but fewer than ten. Its antigen is as yet unknown. TCRdb recomputed calls from the reads with MiXCR, one row per CDR3 protein. The sample has about 700,000 distinct CDR3 sequences, roughly 36% seen once; the top ten hold over 15%. The sequence derives from a human donor in good health (CMV status not recorded). Some clones in this sample may be carry-over from other donors' samples. The sample consisted of cultured PBMCs, taken from culture after CMV antigen stimulation.

The CDR3 region has the DNA TGTGCCAGCAGCGCACGGGGACAGGGGAACTACAATGAGCAGTTCTTC. Translation gives CASSARGQGNYNEQFF. The chain joins TRBV5-4 to TRBJ2-1; TRBD1 agrees at 10 bases. Per the germline V gene, CDR1 is SGHNT and CDR2 is YYREEE (reference sequence). With 4 bases clipped from V and 3 bases from J, the junction kept 7 bases outside the gene matches. The length of the CDR3 is 16 residues. Together with reference TRBV5-4 and TRBJ2-1, the CDR3 gives the full variable domain: ETGVTQSPTHLIKTRGQQVTLRCSSQSGHNTVSWYQQALGQGPQFIFQYYREEENGRGNFPPRFSGLQFPNYSSELNVNALELDDSALYLCASSARGQGNYNEQFFGPGTRLTVL.